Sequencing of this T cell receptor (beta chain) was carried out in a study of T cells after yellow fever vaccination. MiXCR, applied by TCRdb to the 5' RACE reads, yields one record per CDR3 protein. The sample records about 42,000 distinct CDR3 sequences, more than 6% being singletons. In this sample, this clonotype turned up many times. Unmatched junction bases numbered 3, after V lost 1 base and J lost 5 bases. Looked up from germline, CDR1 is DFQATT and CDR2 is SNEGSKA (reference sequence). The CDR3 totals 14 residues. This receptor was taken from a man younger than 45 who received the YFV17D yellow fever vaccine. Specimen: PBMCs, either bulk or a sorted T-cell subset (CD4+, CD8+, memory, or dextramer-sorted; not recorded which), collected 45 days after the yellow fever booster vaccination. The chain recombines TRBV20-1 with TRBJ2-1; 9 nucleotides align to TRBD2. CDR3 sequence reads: CSARGGTSHNEQFF. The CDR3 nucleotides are TGCAGTGCTAGAGGGGGGACTAGCCACAATGAGCAGTTCTTC.